This T cell receptor beta chain was captured by sequencing in a study of CD8+ T cells in alopecia areata. Study details: A 6-month off-drug phase came after tofacitinib, which had lasted 6 to 18 months.

Notes on the study in general: Tofacitinib yielded significantly lower scalp clonality and fewer expanded CD8+ clones among the top 100.

Treatment here: oral pan-JAK inhibitor, 5-10 mg twice daily. Sequencing used cDNA as its template, made by extracting RNA and reverse transcribing it. The protocol was immunoSEQ multiplex PCR, while the TCRdb copy is restricted to in-frame clones and leaves out a portion. The sample carries some 200,000 clones, approximately 47% recorded once. This clone showed up just a few times. Its cognate antigen is unknown. The sequenced sample was CD4+ T cells sorted from blood, obtained at roughly week 38, from a patient treated with tofacitinib. The source of this sequence is a human donor with alopecia areata.

CDR3 bases: TGTGCCAGCAGCGACCGGAGGGGCACAGATACGCAGTATTTT. Its translation is CASSDRRGTDTQYF. The V and J genes are TRBV5-4 and TRBJ2-3; D is perhaps TRBD2 (6 bases). V lost 4 bases and J 1 base, leaving 10 bases between the germline ends. Germline CDR1 and CDR2: SGHNT and YYREEE (reference sequence). This CDR3 is 14 amino acids long. The variable domain in full, with the rest retrieved from reference TRBV5-4 and TRBJ2-3, is ETGVTQSPTHLIKTRGQQVTLRCSSQSGHNTVSWYQQALGQGPQFIFQYYREEENGRGNFPPRFSGLQFPNYSSELNVNALELDDSALYLCASSDRRGTDTQYFGPGTRLTVL.